These 27 T cell receptor beta chains share one sample of origin, sequenced in a study of cytotoxic CD8 clonotypes in ibrutinib-treated CLL. Data came from immunoSEQ multiplex PCR; TCRdb stores just in-frame clones and leaves some out. The table records about 140,000 clones, approximately 80% of them present only once. Specimen: PBMCs, collected after 12 months of ibrutinib treatment. The source is a human donor with chronic lymphocytic leukemia.

The genes are TRBV4-1 and TRBJ1-6, with D perhaps matching TRBD1 (5 bases). The CDR3 covers 16 residues. With 2 bases removed from V and 7 bases from J, the gap between germline ends came to 15 bases. Germline V lookup: CDR1 MGHRA, CDR2 YSYEKL. The CDR3 region has the DNA TGCGCCAGCAGCCAACGACGGGGCGCTACCAATTCACCCCTCCACTTT. This sequence encodes CASSQRRGATNSPLHF.

This clone was detected only a few times. The CDR3 spells CASTEVGQPQHF. The CDR3 bases are TGTGCCAGCACCGAGGTTGGACAGCCCCAGCATTTT. The V gene is TRBV28, the J gene TRBJ1-5; D not resolved. Trimming cost V 7 bases and J 7 bases, with 11 bases left between them. The CDR3 covers 12 residues. Looked up from germline, CDR1 is MDHEN and CDR2 is SYDVKM.

About this clone: Other nucleotide sequences from this sample produce the same CDR3. The J gene is TRBJ1-1, the V gene TRBV11-2; no firm D call. Germline CDR1 and CDR2: SGHAT and FQNNGV. V was pared by 4 bases and J by 1 base, with 7 bases between. The length of the CDR3 is 13 residues. CDR3 nucleotides: TGTGCCAGCAGCTATACGGCGAACACTGAAGCTTTCTTT. It encodes CASSYTANTEAFF.

This chain links TRBV7-2 with TRBJ2-1; no clear D gene. In germline, CDR1 is SGHTA, CDR2 FQGNSA. Deletions cut 5 bases from V and 12 bases from J, with 14 bases between. The CDR3 covers 12 residues. CDR3 residues: CASSLPPAVQFF. The CDR3 DNA reads TGTGCCAGCAGCCTTCCCCCCGCGGTGCAGTTCTTC.

This clone was observed a handful of times. This chain joins TRBV27 and TRBJ1-5, with D perhaps TRBD1 (6 bases). The CDR3 is 14 amino acids. Germline-derived CDR1 and CDR2 are MNHEY and SMNVEV (reference sequence). The V and J ends lost 8 bases and 6 bases respectively, with 17 bases between them. The CDR3 bases are TGTGCCAGCCGAGAGGCACAGGGATTTCAGCCCCAGCATTTT. Its protein is CASREAQGFQPQHF.

The V and J genes are TRBV7-9 and TRBJ2-2; 10 bases are a match to TRBD2. The J segment lost 7 bases and the V segment lost 1 base, leaving 3 bases of the junction unmatched. Germline V CDR1 and CDR2: SEHNR, FQNEAQ (reference sequence). This CDR3 has 15 residues. The CDR3 reads CASSLEASGSGELFF. The DNA of the CDR3 is TGTGCCAGCAGCTTAGAGGCTAGCGGGAGCGGGGAGCTGTTTTTT.

The chain combines TRBV28 with TRBJ1-1; TRBD1 matches 12 bases. This CDR3 has 17 amino acids. The germline V gene encodes CDR1 MDHEN and CDR2 SYDVKM. V trimming: 3 bases; J trimming: 1 base; junction bases outside the gene matches: 6. This CDR3 is CASSLGGTGGRNTEAFF. The CDR3 DNA reads as TGTGCCAGCAGTTTGGGTGGGACAGGGGGCCGGAACACTGAAGCTTTCTTT. The whole variable domain, filled in from reference TRBV28 and TRBJ1-1, reads DVKVTQSSRYLVKRTGEKVFLECVQDMDHENMFWYRQDPGLGLRLIYFSYDVKMKEKGDIPEGYSVSREKKERFSLILESASTNQTSMYLCASSLGGTGGRNTEAFFGQGTRLTVV.

The chain recombines TRBV5-1 with TRBJ2-1; D is unclear. V was shortened by 3 bases and J by 9 bases, with 7 bases between the two germline ends. Germline CDR1 is SGHRS and CDR2 is YFSETQ. CDR3 length: 11 residues. Here the CDR3 reads CASSWLSEQFF. The CDR3 coding sequence is TGCGCCAGCAGCTGGCTGAGTGAGCAGTTCTTC.

The V call is TRBV27, the J call TRBJ1-1; TRBD1 aligns across 7 bases. V shed 4 bases, J shed 1 base, and the junction held 6 bases outside the gene matches. The CDR3 runs to 15 residues. Germline V gene data show CDR1 as MNHEY and CDR2 as SMNVEV (reference sequence). The CDR3 nucleotides read TGTGCCAGCAGTTGGAGGACAGGAGGGAACACTGAAGCTTTCTTT. This encodes CASSWRTGGNTEAFF.

The chain combines TRBV7-9 with TRBJ1-1; D may be TRBD1 (5 bases). This CDR3 is 13 amino acids long. Looked up from germline, CDR1 is SEHNR and CDR2 is FQNEAQ (reference sequence). With 5 bases removed from V and 2 bases from J, the gap between germline ends came to 9 bases. The CDR3 nucleotides are TGTGCCAGCAGCGTCGACAGAAACACTGAAGCTTTCTTT. Amino acids: CASSVDRNTEAFF.

The chain couples TRBV29-1 to TRBJ1-2, with 8 bases aligning to TRBD1. CDR1 and CDR2 (germline): SQVTM, ANQGSEA. This CDR3 comprises 12 residues. Trimming removed 3 bases from V and 4 bases from J; junction bases left unmatched: 1. This CDR3 reads CSVDRGLYGYTF. The CDR3 DNA follows: TGCAGCGTTGACAGGGGGCTCTATGGCTACACCTTC.

DNA for the CDR3: TGTGCCAGCAGCGTCGTGACAGAGGATACGCAGTATTTT. Translating it yields CASSVVTEDTQYF. The V call is TRBV9, the J call TRBJ2-3; a possible D gene is TRBD1 (5 bases). The CDR3 runs 13 residues. CDR1 is SGDLS, CDR2 YYNGEE, per germline. Deletions cut 2 bases from V and 6 bases from J, with 10 bases between.

The chain is built from TRBV7-3 and TRBJ1-1, with D possibly matching TRBD1 (6 bases). Germline V gives CDR1 SGHTA, CDR2 FQGTGA. V was shortened by 2 bases and J by 5 bases, with 18 bases between the two germline ends. There are 16 residues in the CDR3. CDR3 bases: TGTGCCAGCAGCTTATCCCCGGCAGGGGTGGGGACTGAAGCTTTCTTT. It codes for CASSLSPAGVGTEAFF.

This chain links TRBV7-3 with TRBJ2-7; tentatively, D is TRBD1 (5 bases). This CDR3 contains 15 residues. Per germline, CDR1 SGHTA and CDR2 FQGTGA. V was cut by 2 bases and J by 2 bases, with 13 bases left in between. The CDR3 nucleotides are TGTGCCAGCAGCTTAGGGCCAGGGAACCCCTACGAGCAGTACTTC. Translation: CASSLGPGNPYEQYF.

V and J are TRBV7-2 and TRBJ2-3; 12 positions agree with TRBD2. The CDR3 is 15 residues long. CDR1 is SGHTA, CDR2 FQGNSA, per germline. Trimming cost V 3 bases and J 4 bases; bases outside gene matches: 2. The CDR3 sequence: CASSLTSGSADTQYF. The CDR3 DNA reads TGTGCCAGCAGCTTGACTAGCGGGAGCGCAGATACGCAGTATTTT.

Only one count was recorded for this clone. V and J are TRBV5-1 and TRBJ2-7; D is unresolved. The germline V gene has CDR1 SGHRS and CDR2 YFSETQ. V gave up 3 bases and J gave up 1 base, with 11 bases separating them. This CDR3 has 14 residues. As DNA, the CDR3 is TGCGCCAGCAGCTCGACCGGGCAGTCCTACGAGCAGTACTTC. Residues: CASSSTGQSYEQYF.

The chain uses TRBV7-2 and TRBJ2-1; 11 bases fit TRBD1. CDR1 is SGHTA, CDR2 FQGNSA, per germline. This CDR3 region has 15 residues. V lost 6 bases, J lost 7 bases, and 8 bases stayed unmatched. CDR3 sequence reads: CASRSGGTGGNEQFF. The CDR3 DNA reads TGTGCCAGCAGAAGTGGCGGGACAGGGGGAAATGAGCAGTTCTTC.

This clone was seen a handful of times. The gene calls are TRBV28 and TRBJ1-2; tentatively, D is TRBD1 (5 bases). Deletions cut 1 base from V and 4 bases from J, with 10 bases between. This CDR3 has 14 amino acids. CDR1 is MDHEN and CDR2 is SYDVKM in the germline V gene. The CDR3 DNA reads TGTGCCAGCAGTTTATCTCGACAGAGCTATGGCTACACCTTC. As protein: CASSLSRQSYGYTF.

The CDR3 is CASSPAWGSTDTQYF. The CDR3 DNA reads TGTGCCAGCAGTCCGGCTTGGGGGAGCACAGATACGCAGTATTTT. The chain combines TRBV28 with TRBJ2-3; possibly TRBD1 or TRBD2 for D (5 bases each). Germline lookup yields CDR1 MDHEN and CDR2 SYDVKM. The CDR3 extends over 15 amino acids. Trimming pared 5 bases from V and 0 bases from J, leaving 12 bases between.

This chain uses TRBV30 with TRBJ2-7; perhaps TRBD1 as D (7 bases). Looked up from germline, CDR1 is GTSNPN and CDR2 is SVGIG (reference sequence). Trimming took 0 bases from V and 12 from J, leaving 18 bases between them. CDR3 length equals 13 residues. The CDR3 loop reads CAWSVLWRDSSYF. In nucleotides, the CDR3 is TGTGCCTGGAGTGTACTGTGGCGGGACAGTTCGTACTTC. Variable domain in full (rest from reference TRBV30 and TRBJ2-7): SQTIHQWPATLVQPVGSPLSLECTVEGTSNPNLYWYRQAAGRGLQLLFYSVGIGQISSEVPQNLSASRPQDRQFILSSKKLLLSDSGFYLCAWSVLWRDSSYFGPGTRLTVT.

J is TRBJ1-4 and V is TRBV6-5; no definite D call. Germline-derived CDR1 and CDR2 are MNHEY and SVGAGI. Trimming pared 7 bases from V and 0 bases from J, leaving 9 bases between. This CDR3 is built from 14 residues. The CDR3 sequence is CASTPTATNEKLFF. Written as DNA, the CDR3 is TGTGCCAGCACCCCTACTGCAACTAATGAAAAACTGTTTTTT.

The chain combines TRBV7-9 with TRBJ2-3, with D hard to call. Germline CDR1 is SEHNR and CDR2 is FQNEAQ (reference sequence). Trimming took 1 base from V and 3 from J, leaving 8 bases between them. The CDR3 is 14 amino acids. The CDR3 reads CASSLVVGTDTQYF. The CDR3 DNA reads TGTGCCAGCAGCTTAGTGGTCGGAACAGATACGCAGTATTTT.

This chain uses TRBV27 with TRBJ2-5, with 8 bases aligning to TRBD2. The ends lost 4 bases at V and 5 bases at J; junction bases unmatched: 6. The CDR3 covers 14 residues. Germline-derived CDR1 and CDR2 are MNHEY and SMNVEV (reference sequence). The CDR3 loop is CASSSSGPRETQYF. CDR3 sequence (DNA): TGTGCCAGCAGTTCTAGCGGGCCGAGGGAGACCCAGTACTTC.

The chain joins TRBV27 to TRBJ2-7; D remains ambiguous. CDR1 is MNHEY and CDR2 is SMNVEV in the germline V gene (reference sequence). The V end was cut by 6 bases, the J end by 5 bases, with 8 bases between. The CDR3 is made up of 11 amino acids. This CDR3 reads CASRSTHEQYF. In DNA form, the CDR3 reads TGTGCCAGCAGATCCACCCACGAGCAGTACTTC.

The CDR3 is CASSGLGTSGYNEQFF. In nucleotides, the CDR3 is TGTGCCAGCAGTGGTTTAGGGACTAGCGGCTACAATGAGCAGTTCTTC. The chain has TRBV25-1 and TRBJ2-1; TRBD2 matches at 11 bases. Germline CDR1 is MGHDK and CDR2 is SYGVNS. With V trimmed by 4 bases and J by 3 bases, 5 bases remained unmatched. The CDR3 has 16 amino acids.

V gene TRBV5-1 combines with J gene TRBJ2-3; D may correspond to TRBD1 or TRBD2 (5 bases each). Germline V lookup: CDR1 SGHRS, CDR2 YFSETQ. Trimming stripped 1 base from V and 4 bases from J, with 10 bases between. The CDR3 contains 14 residues. The CDR3 region has the DNA TGCGCCAGCAGCTTGACAGGAGGTTCAGATACGCAGTATTTT. Encoded protein: CASSLTGGSDTQYF.

This clone was detected a few times. This rearrangement joins TRBV19 to TRBJ1-1, with D perhaps TRBD1 (6 bases). This CDR3 region has 14 residues. V was shortened by 7 bases and J by 2 bases, with 14 bases between the two germline ends. Per the germline V gene, CDR1 is LNHDA and CDR2 is SQIVND (reference sequence). CDR3 in DNA: TGTGCCAGTAAAATACAGGGACCAAACACTGAAGCTTTCTTT. It is translated as CASKIQGPNTEAFF.